This T cell receptor beta chain is from a study of cytomegalovirus exposure and HLA in healthy donors. As for this clone: The antigen is unknown.

Whole-study findings and limits: What a later analysis showed was that several of the most significant clusters appeared linked to common viral pathogens. Among donors in an Asian-associated ancestry cluster, a later analysis reportedly found fewer N-insertions than the roughly 730-donor mean. TCR sequences were mostly rare, though some public TCRs occurred in many donors. Analysis was carried out at a later point, and it linked a missense DCLRE1C variant to TCR beta V- and J-gene trimming.

This CDR3 comprises 16 residues. CDR1 is LNHDA, CDR2 SQIVND, per germline (reference sequence). After removal of 5 bases from V and 14 bases from J, the junction contained 16 bases not matched to a gene. The PCR used 60 Vbeta and 13 Jbeta primers. Profiled with immunoSEQ multiplex PCR; TCRdb holds only in-frame clones, not every one. The sample carries approximately 150,000 clones, more than 65% recorded once. This chain joins TRBV19 and TRBJ1-6; 9 nucleotides agree with TRBD1. Sequencing used PBMCs. The receptor's source is a woman aged 40 to 50 in good health and CMV-seropositive. The CDR3 region has the DNA TGTGCCAGTAGTGCACAGGGGGCAGGGGAGAGATGCACCCTCCACTTT. It specifies CASSAQGAGERCTLHF.